A selection of T cell receptor beta chains follows, all from one sample in a study of patients and donors after allogeneic stem cell transplantation. TCRdb independently ran MiXCR on the RT-PCR reads; one entry per CDR3 protein. The sample has around 200,000 distinct CDR3 sequences; 35% to 45% are singletons. Sequences were obtained from blood, either unsorted or a sorted T cell fraction (not recorded which). Every receptor here comes from a human donor who was either an allogeneic HSCT recipient or a stem cell or donor lymphocyte infusion donor (not recorded which). It is not recorded whose cells these are; they may come from a transplant donor. The CDR3 runs from the conserved cysteine through the conserved F or W. The order of the fields is J gene, V gene, clone size, CDR3 protein. Rows may omit the clone size; those that give it use once, few, many or a size class.

J: TRBJ2-7; V: TRBV20-1; size: NA; CDR3: CSAPRDRAYSYEQYF
J: TRBJ1-4; V: TRBV4-1; size: NA; CDR3: CASSQDAGPSEKLFF
J: TRBJ1-5; V: TRBV12-3/TRBV12-4; size: NA; CDR3: CASSSRTGRGYSNQPQHF
J: TRBJ1-1; V: TRBV29-1; size: few; CDR3: CSVDSSGLNTEAFF
J: TRBJ2-7; V: TRBV5-1; size: NA; CDR3: CASSLNRGNTYEQYF
J: TRBJ1-1; V: TRBV2; size: NA; CDR3: CASSEYLMNTEAFF
J: TRBJ2-2; V: TRBV14; size: NA; CDR3: CASSQLLGGGGELFF
J: TRBJ2-5; V: TRBV18; size: few; CDR3: CASSPYQETQYF
J: TRBJ2-2; V: TRBV4-1; size: NA; CDR3: CASSQEWGLNTGELFF
J: TRBJ1-5; V: TRBV20-1; size: few; CDR3: CSASSIPGTGDSNQPQHF
J: TRBJ2-5; V: TRBV4-1; size: NA; CDR3: CASSQDPPLTRQETQYF
J: TRBJ1-5; V: TRBV24-1; size: NA; CDR3: CATSDSGQGARQPQHF
J: TRBJ1-2; V: TRBV9; size: NA; CDR3: CASSVGPTRLNYGYTF
J: TRBJ2-5; V: TRBV25-1; size: NA; CDR3: CASSVENEETQYF
J: TRBJ2-3; V: TRBV28; size: NA; CDR3: CASRSELAGTTSTDTQYF
J: TRBJ1-3; V: TRBV12-3/TRBV12-4; size: NA; CDR3: CASSLVVSGNTIYF
J: TRBJ2-7; V: TRBV9; size: few; CDR3: CASSARSSGHAYEQYF
J: TRBJ2-3; V: TRBV4-3; size: NA; CDR3: CASSPRAQLTDTQYF
J: TRBJ1-4; V: TRBV2; size: NA; CDR3: CASSMGREKLFF
J: TRBJ1-3; V: TRBV28; size: NA; CDR3: CASSGYKSNTIYF
J: TRBJ1-3; V: TRBV29-1; size: NA; CDR3: CSVAVSGPGNTIYF
J: TRBJ2-5; V: TRBV20-1; size: NA; CDR3: CSASPQWETQYF
J: TRBJ2-2; V: TRBV7-8; size: NA; CDR3: CASSLAPSGGAAGELFF
J: TRBJ1-6; V: TRBV14; size: few; CDR3: CASSRTGGYSPLHF
J: TRBJ2-3; V: TRBV5-1; size: few; CDR3: CASSLAPQGRGGSTDTQYF
J: TRBJ2-6; V: TRBV5-1; size: once; CDR3: CASSWDSSGANVLTF